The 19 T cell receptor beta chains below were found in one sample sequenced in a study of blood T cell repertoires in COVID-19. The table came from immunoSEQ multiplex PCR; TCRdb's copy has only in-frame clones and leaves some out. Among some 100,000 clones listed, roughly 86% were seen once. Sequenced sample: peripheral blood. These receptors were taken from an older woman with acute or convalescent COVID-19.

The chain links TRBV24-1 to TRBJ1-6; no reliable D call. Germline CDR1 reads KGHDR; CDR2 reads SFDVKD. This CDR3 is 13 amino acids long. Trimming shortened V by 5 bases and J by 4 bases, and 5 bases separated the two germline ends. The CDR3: CATSAPYNSPLHF. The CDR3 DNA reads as TGTGCCACCAGTGCCCCTTATAATTCACCCCTCCACTTT.

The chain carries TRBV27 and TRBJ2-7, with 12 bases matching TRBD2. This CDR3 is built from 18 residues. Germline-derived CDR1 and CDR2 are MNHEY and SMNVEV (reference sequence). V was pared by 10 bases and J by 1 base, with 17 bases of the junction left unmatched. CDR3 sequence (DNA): TGTGCCATCGACCCCCCAGGGACTGGGACTAGCGGGTCCTACGAGCAGTACGTC. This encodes CAIDPPGTGTSGSYEQYV.

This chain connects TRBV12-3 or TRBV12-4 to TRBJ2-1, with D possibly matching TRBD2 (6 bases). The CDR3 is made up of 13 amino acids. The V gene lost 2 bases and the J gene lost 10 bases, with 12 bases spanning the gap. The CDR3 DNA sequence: TGTGCCAGCAGTTTACTACGGGGGTGGGAGCAGTTCTTC. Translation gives CASSLLRGWEQFF.

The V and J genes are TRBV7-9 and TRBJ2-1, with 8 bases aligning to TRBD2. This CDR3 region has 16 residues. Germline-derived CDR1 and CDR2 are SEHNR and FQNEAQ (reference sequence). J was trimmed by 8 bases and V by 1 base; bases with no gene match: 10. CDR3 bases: TGTGCCAGCAGCTTAGGAGGGGAGCGGGGGAGGTATGAGCAGTTCTTC. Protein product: CASSLGGERGRYEQFF. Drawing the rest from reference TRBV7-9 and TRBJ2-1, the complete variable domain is DTGVSQNPRHKITKRGQNVTFRCDPISEHNRLYWYRQTLGQGPEFLTYFQNEAQLEKSRLLSDRFSAERPKGSFSTLEIQRTEQGDSAMYLCASSLGGERGRYEQFFGPGTRLTVL.

CDR3 in DNA: TGTGCCCTGGACAGGGGCAATCAGCCCCAGCATTTT. As protein: CALDRGNQPQHF. This chain joins TRBV30 and TRBJ1-5; 8 nucleotides align to TRBD1. CDR1 is GTSNPN and CDR2 is SVGIG in the germline V gene (reference sequence). CDR3 length equals 12 residues. V lost 8 bases to trimming and J lost 2 bases; unmatched junction nucleotides: 2.

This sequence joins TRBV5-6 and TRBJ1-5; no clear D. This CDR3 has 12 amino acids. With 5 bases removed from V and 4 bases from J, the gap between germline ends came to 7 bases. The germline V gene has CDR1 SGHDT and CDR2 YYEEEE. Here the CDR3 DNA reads TGTGCCAGCAGTGGACTTAATCAGCCCCAGCATTTT. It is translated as CASSGLNQPQHF.

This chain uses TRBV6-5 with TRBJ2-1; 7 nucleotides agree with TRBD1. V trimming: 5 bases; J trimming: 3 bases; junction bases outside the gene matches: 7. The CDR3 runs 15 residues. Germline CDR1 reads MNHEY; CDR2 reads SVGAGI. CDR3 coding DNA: TGTGCCAGCAGTCCACAGGGGAAGATCTACAATGAGCAGTTCTTC. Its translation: CASSPQGKIYNEQFF.

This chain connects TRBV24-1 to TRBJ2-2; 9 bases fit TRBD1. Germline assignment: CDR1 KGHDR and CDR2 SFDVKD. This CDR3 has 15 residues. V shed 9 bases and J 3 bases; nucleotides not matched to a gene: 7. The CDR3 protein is CATGQGTDHTGELFF. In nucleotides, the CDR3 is TGTGCCACCGGACAGGGGACGGATCACACCGGGGAGCTGTTTTTT.

The CDR3 sequence: CATRGQAGSEAFF. DNA of the CDR3: TGTGCCACACGCGGACAGGCCGGCTCTGAAGCTTTCTTT. J is TRBJ1-1 and V is TRBV24-1, with 7 bases matching TRBD1. Germline V CDR1 and CDR2: KGHDR, SFDVKD. The CDR3 extends over 13 amino acids. V shed 10 bases and J 6 bases; nucleotides not matched to a gene: 10.

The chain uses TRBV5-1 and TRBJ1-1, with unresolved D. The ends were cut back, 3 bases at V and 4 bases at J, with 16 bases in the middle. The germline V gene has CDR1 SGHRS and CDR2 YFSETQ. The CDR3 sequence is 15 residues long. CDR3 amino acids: CASSWISGLATEAFF. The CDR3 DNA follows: TGCGCCAGCAGCTGGATTTCGGGTCTGGCCACTGAAGCTTTCTTT.

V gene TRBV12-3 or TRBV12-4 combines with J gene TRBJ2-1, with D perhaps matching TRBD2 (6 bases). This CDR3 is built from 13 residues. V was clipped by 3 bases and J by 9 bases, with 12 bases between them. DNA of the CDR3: TGTGCCAGCAGTTTTCGGGAGAAGGTTGAGCAGTTCTTC. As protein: CASSFREKVEQFF.

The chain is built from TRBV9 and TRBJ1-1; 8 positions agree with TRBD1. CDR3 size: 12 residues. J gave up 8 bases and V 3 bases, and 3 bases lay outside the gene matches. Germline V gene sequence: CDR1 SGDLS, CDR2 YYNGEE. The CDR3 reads CASSADREEAFF. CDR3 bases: TGTGCCAGCAGCGCGGACAGGGAGGAAGCTTTCTTT.

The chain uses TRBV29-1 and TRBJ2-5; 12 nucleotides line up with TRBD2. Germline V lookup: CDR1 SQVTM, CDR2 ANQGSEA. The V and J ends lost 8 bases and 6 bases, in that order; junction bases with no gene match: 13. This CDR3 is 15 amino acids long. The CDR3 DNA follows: TGCAGCTTATGGGGGGGGACTAGCGGGCCAAAGACCCAGTACTTC. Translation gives CSLWGGTSGPKTQYF.

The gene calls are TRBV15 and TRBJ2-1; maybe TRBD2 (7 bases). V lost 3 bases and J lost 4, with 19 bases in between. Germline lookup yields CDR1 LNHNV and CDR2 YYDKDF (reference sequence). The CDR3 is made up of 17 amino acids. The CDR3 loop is CATSRRRGEGRYNEQFF. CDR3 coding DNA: TGTGCCACCAGCAGGCGAAGGGGGGAGGGTAGGTACAATGAGCAGTTCTTC.

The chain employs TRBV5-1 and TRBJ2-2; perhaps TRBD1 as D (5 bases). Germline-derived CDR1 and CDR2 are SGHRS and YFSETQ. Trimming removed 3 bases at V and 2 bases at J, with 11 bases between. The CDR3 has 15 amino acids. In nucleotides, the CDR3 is TGCGCCAGCAGCTACGACAGTGTCAACACCGGGGAGCTGTTTTTT. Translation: CASSYDSVNTGELFF.

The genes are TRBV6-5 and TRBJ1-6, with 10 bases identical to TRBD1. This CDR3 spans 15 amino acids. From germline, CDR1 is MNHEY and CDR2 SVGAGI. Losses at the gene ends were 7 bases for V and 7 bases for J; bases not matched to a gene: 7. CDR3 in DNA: TGTGCCAGCACCCTCGACAGGGGGCTAAATTCACCCCTCCACTTT. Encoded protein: CASTLDRGLNSPLHF.

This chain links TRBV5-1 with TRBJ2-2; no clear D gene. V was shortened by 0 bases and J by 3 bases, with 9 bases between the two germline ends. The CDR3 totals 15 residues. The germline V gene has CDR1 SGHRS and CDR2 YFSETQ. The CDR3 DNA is TGCGCCAGCAGCTTGGGTGGCAGTCACACCGGGGAGCTGTTTTTT. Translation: CASSLGGSHTGELFF.

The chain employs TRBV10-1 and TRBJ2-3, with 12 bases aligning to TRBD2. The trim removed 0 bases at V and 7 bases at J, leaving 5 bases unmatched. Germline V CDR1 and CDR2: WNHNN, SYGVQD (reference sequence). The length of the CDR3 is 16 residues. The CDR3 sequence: CASSESNGLAGHTQYF. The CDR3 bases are TGCGCCAGCAGTGAGTCAAACGGACTAGCGGGACATACGCAGTATTTT.

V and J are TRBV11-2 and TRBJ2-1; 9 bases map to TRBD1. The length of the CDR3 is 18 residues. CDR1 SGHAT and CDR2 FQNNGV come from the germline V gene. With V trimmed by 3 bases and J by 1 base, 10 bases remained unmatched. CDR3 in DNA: TGTGCCAGCAGCTTCCCTCTCACCGGGACAGGGTCCTACAATGAGCAGTTCTTC. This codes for CASSFPLTGTGSYNEQFF. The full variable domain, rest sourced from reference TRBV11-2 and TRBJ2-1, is EAGVAQSPRYKIIEKRQSVAFWCNPISGHATLYWYQQILGQGPKLLIQFQNNGVVDDSQLPKDRFSAERLKGVDSTLKIQPAKLEDSAVYLCASSFPLTGTGSYNEQFFGPGTRLTVL.